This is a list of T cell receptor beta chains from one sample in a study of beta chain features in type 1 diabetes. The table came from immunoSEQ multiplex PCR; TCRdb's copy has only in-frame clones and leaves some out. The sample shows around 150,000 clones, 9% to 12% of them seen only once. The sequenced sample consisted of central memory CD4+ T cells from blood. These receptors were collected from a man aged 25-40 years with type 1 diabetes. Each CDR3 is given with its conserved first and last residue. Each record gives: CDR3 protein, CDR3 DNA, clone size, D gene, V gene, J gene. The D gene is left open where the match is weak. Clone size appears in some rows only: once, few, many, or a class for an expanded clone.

CDR3 protein: CASSPQGTSAYEQYF
CDR3 DNA: TGTGCCAGCAGCCCCCAAGGGACTAGCGCCTACGAGCAGTACTTC
clone size: few
D gene: TRBD2
V gene: TRBV7-2
J gene: TRBJ2-7

CDR3 protein: CASSLDLRGAARQETQYF
CDR3 DNA: TGTGCCAGCAGCTTGGATTTGCGGGGGGCAGCCAGACAAGAGACCCAGTACTTC
clone size: .
D gene: TRBD2
V gene: TRBV7-3
J gene: TRBJ2-5

CDR3 protein: CASSLYSGSIYNEQFF
CDR3 DNA: TGTGCCAGCAGCTTGTATAGCGGGAGCATCTACAATGAGCAGTTCTTC
clone size: few
D gene: TRBD2
V gene: TRBV5-6
J gene: TRBJ2-1

CDR3 protein: CASSLGTGGHEQFF
CDR3 DNA: TGTGCCAGCAGCTTGGGGACAGGTGGGCATGAGCAGTTCTTC
clone size: .
D gene: TRBD1
V gene: TRBV7-9
J gene: TRBJ2-1

CDR3 protein: CASSSGGQGRLRQYF
CDR3 DNA: TGTGCCAGTAGTTCCGGCGGACAGGGGAGACTAAGGCAGTACTTC
clone size: few
D gene: TRBD1
V gene: TRBV19
J gene: TRBJ2-7

CDR3 protein: CASSSGTGDSYGYTF
CDR3 DNA: TGTGCCAGCAGCTCGGGGACAGGGGATAGCTATGGCTACACCTTC
clone size: few
D gene: TRBD1
V gene: TRBV7-9
J gene: TRBJ1-2

CDR3 protein: CASSIDVGVSYEQYF
CDR3 DNA: TGTGCCAGTAGTATCGACGTAGGGGTCTCCTACGAGCAGTACTTC
clone size: .
D gene: .
V gene: TRBV19
J gene: TRBJ2-7

CDR3 protein: CASILRGVLNEQFF
CDR3 DNA: TGTGCCAGCATCCTTCGGGGGGTTCTAAATGAGCAGTTCTTC
clone size: .
D gene: TRBD2
V gene: TRBV5-6
J gene: TRBJ2-1

CDR3 protein: CAWHRERGGPGANVLTF
CDR3 DNA: TGTGCCTGGCATAGGGAGAGGGGAGGCCCTGGGGCCAACGTCCTGACTTTC
clone size: few
D gene: .
V gene: TRBV30
J gene: TRBJ2-6

CDR3 protein: CASSLKFGRETQYF
CDR3 DNA: TGTGCCAGCAGCTTAAAGTTCGGCAGGGAGACCCAGTACTTC
clone size: .
D gene: .
V gene: TRBV7-2
J gene: TRBJ2-5

CDR3 protein: CASSFQGGPETQYF
CDR3 DNA: TGTGCCAGCAGCTTCCAGGGAGGTCCAGAGACCCAGTACTTC
clone size: .
D gene: .
V gene: TRBV7-2
J gene: TRBJ2-5

CDR3 protein: CASSILPSYEQYF
CDR3 DNA: TGTGCCAGCAGTATACTCCCATCCTACGAGCAGTACTTC
clone size: .
D gene: .
V gene: TRBV27
J gene: TRBJ2-7

CDR3 protein: CASSVGQGYRNTEAFF
CDR3 DNA: TGTGCCAGCAGTGTCGGCCAGGGGTATAGGAACACTGAAGCTTTCTTT
clone size: few
D gene: .
V gene: TRBV2
J gene: TRBJ1-1